Below are 10 T cell receptor beta chains sequenced from a single sample in a study of metastatic and nonmetastatic thyroid tumors. The entire patient cohort was treatment-naive prior to thyroid surgery. TCRdb recomputed clones from the PCR reads via MiXCR. The sample holds about 18,000 clones; about a third are singletons and the top ten take about 9%. Input material: tumor tissue. These receptors were collected from a male donor with papillary thyroid cancer or a benign thyroid nodule (not recorded which). Some clones in this sample may be carry-over from other donors' samples.

This clone was counted ten times or more. The rearrangement uses TRBV5-4 and TRBJ2-2, with 11 positions matching TRBD1. The CDR3 is 15 residues long. Germline values: CDR1 SGHNT, CDR2 YYREEE (reference sequence). V dropped 0 bases and J dropped 5; count of bases not matched to a gene: 0. The CDR3 bases are TGTGCCAGCAGCTTGGGGGACAGGGGGACCGGGGAGCTGTTTTTT. Amino acids: CASSLGDRGTGELFF.

This clone was counted at least ten times. This sequence joins TRBV2 and TRBJ2-7, with D unclear. The CDR3 is 12 amino acids. Per germline, CDR1 SNHLY and CDR2 FYNNEI. Trimming stripped 5 bases from V and 4 bases from J, with 9 bases between. The CDR3 DNA reads as TGTGCCAGCAGTTTTAGTTTGTACGAGCAGTACTTC. Protein: CASSFSLYEQYF.

V and J are TRBV27 and TRBJ2-7; a possible D gene is TRBD1 (6 bases). CDR1 and CDR2 from the germline V gene are MNHEY and SMNVEV (reference sequence). V was clipped by 3 bases and J by 6 bases, with 12 bases between them. The CDR3 spans 13 residues. The CDR3 region is CASSFDGGSEQYF. CDR3 coding DNA: TGTGCCAGCAGTTTTGATGGGGGCAGCGAGCAGTACTTC.

There are many counts of this clone. The CDR3, as DNA: TGCAGCGCAACACAGGGGGCGAATTCACCCCTCCACTTT. This encodes CSATQGANSPLHF. The chain combines TRBV29-1 with TRBJ1-6, with TRBD1 matching 9 bases. V dropped 7 bases and J dropped 7; count of bases not matched to a gene: 5. CDR1 is SQVTM, CDR2 ANQGSEA, per germline. The CDR3 is 13 amino acids.

This clone was observed many times. This chain connects TRBV6-4 to TRBJ2-7; D not certain. V was cut by 7 bases and J by 4 bases, with 11 bases left in between. Germline V lookup: CDR1 MRHNA, CDR2 SNTAGT. This CDR3 spans 12 amino acids. The CDR3 nucleotides are TGTGCCAGCATTAATCTTTCTTACGAGCAGTACTTC. It translates to CASINLSYEQYF.

The gene calls are TRBV19 and TRBJ2-2; the match to TRBD1 covers 10 bases. The CDR3 covers 17 residues. V was pared by 4 bases and J by 1 base, with 6 bases of the junction left unmatched. Germline V gene lookup returns CDR1 LNHDA and CDR2 SQIVND (reference sequence). Written as DNA, the CDR3 is TGTGCCAGTAGTAAAGGACGGACAGGGGGGAACACCGGGGAGCTGTTTTTT. It is translated as CASSKGRTGGNTGELFF.

The chain combines TRBV3-1 with TRBJ2-7, with 8 bases aligning to TRBD2. The germline gives CDR1 LGHDT, CDR2 YNNKEL (reference sequence). The junction had 11 bases not matched to a gene; V was cut back by 5 bases and J by 5 bases. The CDR3 sequence is 15 residues long. CDR3 in amino acids: CASSTRDSGKNEQYF. The DNA of the CDR3 is TGTGCCAGCAGCACTCGGGATAGCGGGAAAAACGAGCAGTACTTC.

This clone is judged medium-sized. Additional DNA sequences in this sample encode the identical CDR3. The chain joins TRBV20-1 to TRBJ2-7; perhaps TRBD1 as D (5 bases). CDR3 length equals 13 residues. Deletions cut 0 bases from V and 1 base from J, with 7 bases between. Germline V gene lookup returns CDR1 DFQATT and CDR2 SNEGSKA (reference sequence). The DNA for the CDR3 is TGCAGTGCTAGAGAGACAGTTTCCTACGAGCAGTACTTC. It codes for CSARETVSYEQYF.

This clone was detected ten times or more. The V call is TRBV20-1, the J call TRBJ1-5, with 12 bases matching TRBD1. Germline values: CDR1 DFQATT, CDR2 SNEGSKA (reference sequence). The CDR3 is made up of 15 amino acids. The V and J ends lost 6 bases and 2 bases, in that order; junction bases with no gene match: 5. The CDR3 loop reads CSAGTGGGGNQPQHF. The CDR3 region has the DNA TGCAGTGCGGGGACAGGGGGCGGGGGCAATCAGCCCCAGCATTTT.

This clone was recorded at least ten times. The rearrangement joins TRBV7-6 to TRBJ2-3; D ambiguous. The V gene's germline CDR1 is SGHVS and CDR2 FNYEAQ. The CDR3 contains 14 residues. Trimming left V 5 bases short and J 3 bases short, with 12 bases between. Here the CDR3 reads CASSRRVGTDTQYF. CDR3 bases: TGTGCCAGCAGCCGGAGAGTGGGGACAGATACGCAGTATTTT.